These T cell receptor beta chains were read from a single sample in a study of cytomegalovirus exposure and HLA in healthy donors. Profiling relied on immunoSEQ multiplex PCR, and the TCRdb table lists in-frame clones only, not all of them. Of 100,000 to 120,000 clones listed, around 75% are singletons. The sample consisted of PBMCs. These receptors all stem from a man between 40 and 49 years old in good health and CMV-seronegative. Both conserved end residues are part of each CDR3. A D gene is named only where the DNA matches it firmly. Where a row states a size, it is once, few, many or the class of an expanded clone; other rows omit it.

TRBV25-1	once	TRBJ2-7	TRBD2	CASSGQLAGGGLYEQYF	TGTGCCAGCAGTGGTCAACTAGCGGGAGGAGGTCTGTACGAGCAGTACTTC
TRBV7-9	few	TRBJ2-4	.	CASTPGSIAKNIQYF	TGTGCCAGCACTCCCGGTTCGATAGCCAAAAACATTCAGTACTTC
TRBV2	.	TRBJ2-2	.	CASRADTGSSGELFF	TGTGCCAGCAGGGCGGACACTGGGTCCTCCGGGGAGCTGTTTTTT
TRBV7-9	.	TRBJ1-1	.	CASSRQGSEAFF	TGTGCCAGCAGCCGCCAGGGGTCTGAAGCTTTCTTT
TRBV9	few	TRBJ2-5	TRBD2	CASSGGLAGGPSQETQYF	TGTGCCAGCAGCGGGGGACTAGCGGGAGGGCCGAGCCAAGAGACCCAGTACTTC
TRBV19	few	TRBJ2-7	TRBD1	CASSDRGQKHEQYF	TGTGCCAGTAGCGACAGGGGGCAAAAGCACGAGCAGTACTTC
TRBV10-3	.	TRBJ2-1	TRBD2	CAIRLAGSYNEQFF	TGTGCCATCAGACTAGCGGGATCCTACAATGAGCAGTTCTTC
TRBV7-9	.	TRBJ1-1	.	CSSSPRQMNTEAFF	TGTTCCAGCAGCCCCAGACAGATGAACACTGAAGCTTTCTTT
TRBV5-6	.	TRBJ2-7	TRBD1	CASSLAVTGLYEQYF	TGTGCCAGCAGCTTGGCTGTGACAGGGCTCTACGAGCAGTACTTC
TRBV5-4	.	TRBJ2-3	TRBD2	CASSIKTSGGIDTQYF	TGTGCCAGCAGCATCAAGACTAGCGGGGGGATAGATACGCAGTATTTT
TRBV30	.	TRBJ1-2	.	CAWTPDGGVSYGYTF	TGTGCCTGGACCCCTGACGGGGGTGTTTCCTATGGCTACACCTTC
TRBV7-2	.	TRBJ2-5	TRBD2	CASSLVLAGETQYF	TGTGCCAGCAGCTTAGTCCTAGCGGGAGAGACCCAGTACTTC
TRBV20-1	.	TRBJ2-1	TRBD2	CSARLAGGPFF	TGCAGTGCCAGACTAGCGGGAGGTCCGTTCTTC
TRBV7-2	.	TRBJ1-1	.	CASSSSARAFF	TGTGCCAGCAGCTCTAGTGCCCGAGCTTTCTTT
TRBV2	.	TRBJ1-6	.	CASSEEGVYNSPLHF	TGTGCCAGCAGTGAAGAGGGGGTGTATAATTCACCCCTCCACTTT
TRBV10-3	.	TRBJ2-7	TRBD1	CAITTGTGVVSEQYF	TGTGCCATCACGACCGGGACAGGGGTTGTCTCCGAGCAGTACTTC
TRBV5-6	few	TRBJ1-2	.	CASSLRGYGRYGYTF	TGTGCCAGCAGCTTGAGAGGTTATGGTAGATATGGCTACACCTTC
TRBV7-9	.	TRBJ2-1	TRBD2	CASSSSSGTDEQFF	TGTGCCAGCAGCTCCTCTAGCGGGACAGATGAGCAGTTCTTC
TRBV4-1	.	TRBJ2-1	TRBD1	CASSSPGGFYEQFF	TGCGCCAGCAGTTCGCCAGGGGGTTTCTATGAGCAGTTCTTC
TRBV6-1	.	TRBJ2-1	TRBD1	CASSDYPTGAYNEQFF	TGTGCCAGCAGTGATTACCCGACAGGGGCCTACAATGAGCAGTTCTTC
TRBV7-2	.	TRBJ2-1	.	CASSPGAGRSYNEQFF	TGTGCCAGCAGCCCAGGGGCGGGTCGCTCCTACAATGAGCAGTTCTTC
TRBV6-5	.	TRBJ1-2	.	CASSYSRGNYGYTF	TGTGCCAGCAGTTACTCCCGGGGTAACTATGGCTACACCTTC
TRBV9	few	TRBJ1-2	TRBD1	CASSVARDRGNYGYTF	TGTGCCAGCAGCGTAGCACGGGACAGGGGGAACTATGGCTACACCTTC
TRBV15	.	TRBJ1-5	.	CATSRETGNQPQHF	TGTGCCACCAGCAGAGAGACAGGCAATCAGCCCCAGCATTTT
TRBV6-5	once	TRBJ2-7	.	CASTPAGPYYEQYF	TGTGCCAGCACCCCCGCGGGACCATACTACGAGCAGTACTTC
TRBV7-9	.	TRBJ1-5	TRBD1	CASSATGGAQPQHF	TGTGCCAGCAGCGCTACAGGGGGCGCGCAGCCCCAGCATTTT
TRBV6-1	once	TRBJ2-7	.	CASRTDRPPGEQYF	TGTGCCAGCAGGACAGACAGGCCGCCGGGAGAGCAGTACTTC
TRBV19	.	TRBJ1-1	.	CASSIGGIRRNTEAFF	TGTGCCAGTAGTATAGGAGGGATAAGGCGGAACACTGAAGCTTTCTTT
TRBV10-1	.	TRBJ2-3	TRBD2	CASSELLATDTQYF	TGCGCCAGCAGTGAGCTACTAGCGACAGATACGCAGTATTTT
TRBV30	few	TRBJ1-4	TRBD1	CAWRLQGGGEKLFF	TGTGCCTGGAGGTTACAGGGGGGAGGTGAAAAACTGTTTTTT
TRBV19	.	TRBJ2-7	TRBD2	CASSLTSGRRVYEQYF	TGTGCCAGTAGTCTAACTAGCGGGAGGAGGGTCTACGAGCAGTACTTC
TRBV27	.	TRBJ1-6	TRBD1	CASSLVGGTGISPLHF	TGTGCCAGCAGTTTAGTGGGCGGGACAGGAATCTCACCCCTCCACTTT
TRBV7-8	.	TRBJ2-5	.	CASSPGQMQETQYF	TGTGCCAGCAGCCCAGGACAGATGCAAGAGACCCAGTACTTC
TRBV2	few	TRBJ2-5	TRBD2	CASSAASGAPQYF	TGTGCCAGCAGTGCGGCTAGCGGAGCCCCCCAGTACTTC
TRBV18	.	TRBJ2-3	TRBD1	CASSPQPRTGDSADTQYF	TGTGCCAGCTCACCACAGCCCCGGACAGGGGACAGCGCAGATACGCAGTATTTT
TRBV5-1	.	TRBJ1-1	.	CASSFGGGGNNTEAFF	TGCGCCAGCAGCTTCGGCGGGGGCGGAAATAACACTGAAGCTTTCTTT
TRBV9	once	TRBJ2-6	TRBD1	CARYRGAGANVLTF	TGTGCCCGGTACAGGGGCGCTGGGGCCAACGTCCTGACTTTC
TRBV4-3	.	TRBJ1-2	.	CASSQRQAYGYTF	TGCGCCAGCAGCCAGCGACAGGCCTATGGCTACACCTTC
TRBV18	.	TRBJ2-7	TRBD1	CASSLRTGSSYEQYF	TGTGCCAGCTCACTGCGGACAGGGAGCTCCTACGAGCAGTACTTC
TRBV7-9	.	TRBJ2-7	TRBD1	CASSPRDRSYEQYF	TGTGCCAGCTCCCCCCGGGACAGGTCCTACGAGCAGTACTTC
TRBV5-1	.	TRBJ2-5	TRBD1	CASSPGTVRETQYF	TGCGCCAGCAGCCCAGGGACAGTAAGAGAGACCCAGTACTTC
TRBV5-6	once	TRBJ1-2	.	CASSADTGGLGYTF	TGTGCCAGCAGCGCGGACACCGGCGGTCTCGGCTACACCTTC
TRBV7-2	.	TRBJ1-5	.	CASSLRGGGNQPQHF	TGTGCCAGCAGCTTACGTGGGGGGGGCAATCAGCCCCAGCATTTT
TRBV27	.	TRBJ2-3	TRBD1	CASRDRLSDTQYF	TGTGCCAGCAGGGACAGGTTGTCAGATACGCAGTATTTT
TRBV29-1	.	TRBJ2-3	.	CSVLEVTQYF	TGCAGCGTTTTGGAGGTTACGCAGTATTTT
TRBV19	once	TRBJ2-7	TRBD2	CASSPGTSGFGQYF	TGTGCCAGTAGTCCAGGGACTAGCGGCTTCGGGCAGTACTTC
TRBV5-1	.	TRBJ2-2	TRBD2	CASSLEASGRGNTGELFF	TGCGCCAGCAGCTTGGAGGCTAGCGGGAGGGGGAACACCGGGGAGCTGTTTTTT
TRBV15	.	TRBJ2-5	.	CATSAESGQETQYF	TGTGCCACCAGCGCGGAAAGCGGCCAAGAGACCCAGTACTTC
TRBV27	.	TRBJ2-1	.	CASSFTYGSSYNEQFF	TGTGCCAGCAGTTTTACGTATGGGAGCTCCTACAATGAGCAGTTCTTC
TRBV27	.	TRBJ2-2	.	CASSFSPRTGELFF	TGTGCCAGCAGTTTTAGCCCCCGCACCGGGGAGCTGTTTTTT
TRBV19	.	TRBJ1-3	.	CASSDRTGVRNTIYF	TGTGCCAGTAGCGATCGAACAGGAGTAAGAAACACCATATATTTT
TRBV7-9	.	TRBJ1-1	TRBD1	CSSSSGDRGVLNTEAFF	TGTTCCAGCAGCTCCGGAGACAGGGGAGTACTGAACACTGAAGCTTTCTTT
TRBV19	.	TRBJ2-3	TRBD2	CASSRGLAGTDTQYF	TGTGCCAGTAGTAGAGGACTAGCGGGTACGGATACGCAGTATTTT
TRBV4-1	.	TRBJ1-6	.	CASSQEAGGWSPLHF	TGCGCCAGCAGCCAAGAGGCGGGCGGGTGGTCACCCCTCCACTTT
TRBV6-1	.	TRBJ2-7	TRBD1	CASTQSGTGTYEQYF	TGTGCCAGCACCCAAAGTGGGACAGGGACCTACGAGCAGTACTTC
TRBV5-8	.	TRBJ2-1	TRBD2	CASSSGATSGIDNEQFF	TGTGCCAGCAGCTCTGGGGCGACTAGCGGGATTGACAATGAGCAGTTCTTC
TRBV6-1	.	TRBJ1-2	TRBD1	CASSEGQGEGDYGYTF	TGTGCCAGCAGTGAGGGACAGGGGGAAGGGGACTATGGCTACACCTTC
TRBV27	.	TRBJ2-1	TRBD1	CASSWDRVYNEQFF	TGTGCCAGCAGTTGGGACAGGGTCTACAATGAGCAGTTCTTC
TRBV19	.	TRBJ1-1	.	CASSMAEPANTEAFF	TGTGCCAGTAGTATGGCGGAGCCTGCGAACACTGAAGCTTTCTTT
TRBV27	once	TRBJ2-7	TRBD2	CASSLVAGGSYEQYF	TGTGCCAGCAGTTTGGTGGCGGGAGGCTCCTACGAGCAGTACTTC